This TCR beta chain was retrieved from a study of cytomegalovirus exposure and HLA in healthy donors. The PCR employed 60 Vbeta primers together with 13 Jbeta primers. The table came from immunoSEQ multiplex PCR; TCRdb's copy has only in-frame clones and leaves some out. The sample consists of approximately 220,000 clones, almost 80% of them appearing once. The CDR3 loop spans 12 amino acids. Germline CDR1 and CDR2: SGHRS and YFSETQ. V was trimmed by 9 bases and J by 7 bases, leaving 13 bases between them. The sequence came from a male donor in good health and CMV-seronegative. The chain is built from TRBV5-1 and TRBJ2-2, with D tentatively TRBD2 (5 bases). Sequencing input: PBMCs. The CDR3 protein is CATSRGFGELFF. As DNA, the CDR3 is TGCGCCACCAGTAGAGGGTTCGGGGAGCTGTTTTTT.